Given below is one TCR beta chain in context. It lacks a known antigen. Nothing much larger sits one base from this clone, and base qualities are not available. The sample contains more than one DNA sequence encoding this CDR3. Using the deep immunoSEQ assay, multiplex PCR amplified TCR CDR3 regions from genomic DNA. Extracted genomic DNA from each cell subset was spread evenly across all wells of several immunoSEQ 96-well plates, with each plate serving as a replicate. For sorted subsets, about 200 ng genomic DNA, equal to 25,000 to 35,000 T cell genomes, was loaded into each replicate PCR. Purified libraries were quantified with a Qubit 3.0 fluorometer, sized on a Bioanalyzer 2100, and re-quantified with the KAPA Library Quantification kit. Every immunoSEQ 96-well plate was sequenced on a separate single-read 150-cycle Illumina NextSeq 550 flow cell. For the original study's pipeline: The immunoSEQ output contained only junctional sequences without quality scores, so filtering could not match that applied to full-length reads. Sequences were annotated with PyIR, a Python wrapper for IgBLAST v1.9, using IMGT germline references to assign V/J genes and CDR3. Reads were removed for weak V/J assignments (E-value above 1e-6), missing CDR3, stop codons, out-of-frame junctions, or ambiguous translated residues. V3J clonotypes were defined by identical inferred V gene, J gene, and CDR3 amino acid sequence. Percentage overlap between repertoires was calculated by dividing the number of shared unique clonotypes by the size of the smaller repertoire. RTK rarefaction, the Chao1 estimator, and Recon v2.1 estimates of unobserved clonotypes were used to assess repertoire richness. For all TCRbeta clonotypes obtained by the gDNA method from a handful of donors, generation probabilities were computed with OLGA. Held by TCRdb, this immuneACCESS table contains in-frame sequences only and omits some clones. Under half of the omission traces to an unresolved V gene where checked; the cause of the rest is unknown. That table supplies the V and J calls and clone size; D and trimming were determined from the DNA. The sample table shows 2 million to 2.5 million clones, and approximately 94% are seen once. 1.5% to 2% of the sample lies in the top ten.

This entry belongs to a study of shared clonotypes between healthy human individuals (dated by TCRdb to the early 2020s). In terms of the full investigation: Three men and a couple of women, aged 18 to 49 years, made up the cohort. For each donor, CD4 naive and CD4 memory were each run on three plates, CD8 naive on two plates, and CD8 memory on one plate. Blood TCR repertoires of a handful of healthy adults were deeply sequenced to estimate repertoire size and the extent of clonotype sharing between individuals. Different laboratories and diverse techniques were used to prepare libraries and sequence TCR repertoires, to increase sequencing depth and limit assay-specific biases. Leukapheresis yielded between about 0.85 and 10 billion PBMCs per donor.

CD8 naive samples consisted of CD45RO-negative cells that were positively selected for CCR7, yielding a CD45RA+CCR7+ population without TemRA cells. The donors were healthy, HIV-negative adults with no recently reported acute infections or vaccinations. All donors were Caucasian adults living in Nashville, Tennessee, USA. Blood was obtained by leukapheresis, after which PBMCs were separated by Ficoll-Histopaque density gradient centrifugation and cryopreserved in liquid nitrogen vapor phase. Analytical flow cytometry was used to check the purity and quantity of every magnetically sorted T cell population. Each sorted fraction had its genomic DNA isolated and then quantified by UV absorbance on a Nanodrop 2000c. What the research found in general, with its limitations: Pairwise subsampling led to the expectation that sequencing depth would affect the degree of clonotype sharing among donors. Clonotypes shared by all four sorted-subset donors showed higher generation probabilities than non-shared clonotypes. Because the study included only a small number of donors, the genetic and exposure-history diversity represented was limited. Across several donors, approximately 4.9% of naive CD4, roughly 3.3% of naive CD8, under 2.5% of memory CD4, and 0.4% of memory CD8 clonotypes were shared. Sampling was restricted to blood, and TCR repertoires in tissue are likely to differ from TCR repertoires in blood. Rarefaction of sorted-subset datasets indicated incomplete sequencing despite the large sequencing depth. Larger estimated clonotype richness was generally found for naive subsets than for memory subsets.

V is shortened by 3 bases, J by 5 bases, and the region joining them spans 10 bases. The germline V gene (reference sequence) provides CDR1 LNHDA and CDR2 SQIVND. The CDR3 numbers 13 residues from cysteine through phenylalanine. Of all the DNA, just the CDR3 is kept, 39 bases in frame from base 1. The TCR sequence derives from a man younger than 35 in good health. Some clones in this sample may be carry-over from other donors' samples. The sequencing input was naive CD8+ T cells from PBMCs. Interpreted using the paper, the cell subset or site label stands for: CD45RA+CCR7+. The rearrangement combines TRBV19 with TRBJ2-5; no D gene can be assigned with confidence. The DNA is TGTGCCAGTAGTATCCGCGGTCGGGAGACCCAGTACTTC. Its product reads: CASSIRGRETQYF.